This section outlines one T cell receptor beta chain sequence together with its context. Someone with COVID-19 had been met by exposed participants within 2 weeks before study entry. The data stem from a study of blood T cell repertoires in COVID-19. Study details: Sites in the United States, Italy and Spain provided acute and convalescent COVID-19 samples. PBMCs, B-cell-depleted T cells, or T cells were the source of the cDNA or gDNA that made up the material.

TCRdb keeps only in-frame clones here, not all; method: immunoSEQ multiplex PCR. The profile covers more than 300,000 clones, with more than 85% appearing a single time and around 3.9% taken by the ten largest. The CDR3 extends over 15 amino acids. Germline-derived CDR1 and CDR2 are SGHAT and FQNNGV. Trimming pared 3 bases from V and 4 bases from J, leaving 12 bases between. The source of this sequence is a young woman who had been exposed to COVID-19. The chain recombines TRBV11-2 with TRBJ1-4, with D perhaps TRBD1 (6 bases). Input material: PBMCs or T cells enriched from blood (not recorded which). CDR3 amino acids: CASSLGHLNNEKLFF. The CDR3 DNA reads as TGTGCCAGCAGCTTGGGACACCTCAATAATGAAAAACTGTTTTTT. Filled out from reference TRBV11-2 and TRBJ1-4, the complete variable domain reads EAGVAQSPRYKIIEKRQSVAFWCNPISGHATLYWYQQILGQGPKLLIQFQNNGVVDDSQLPKDRFSAERLKGVDSTLKIQPAKLEDSAVYLCASSLGHLNNEKLFFGSGTQLSVL.